This is a list of T cell receptor beta chains from one sample in a study of CD8 T cells in ankylosing spondylitis. TCRdb reanalysed the 5' RACE reads using MiXCR and keeps one entry per CDR3 protein. Of 200,000 to 250,000 distinct CDR3 sequences listed, roughly a tenth are singletons. Sequencing was done on a sample of blood, either unsorted or a sorted T cell fraction (not recorded which). Receptors were obtained from a male donor with ankylosing spondylitis or in good health (not recorded which). CDR3s include the opening cysteine and the closing phenylalanine or tryptophan. A D gene is named only where the DNA matches it firmly. The size entry is marked missing in some rows and otherwise reads once, few, many or a size class.

>TRBV12-3/TRBV12-4|-|TRBJ2-5|TRBD1
TGTGCCAGCAGTTCCCGGGACAGGAGTTTAGAGACCCAGTACTTC
CASSSRDRSLETQYF
>TRBV3-1|once|TRBJ2-7|-
TGTGCCAGCAGCCTAGAATCCGATTACGAGCAGTACTTC
CASSLESDYEQYF
>TRBV7-2|-|TRBJ2-2|TRBD2
TGTGCCAGCAGCCATCTCGTGATAGCGGGGGGTGACGAGCTGTTTTTT
CASSHLVIAGGDELFF
>TRBV6-6|-|TRBJ2-7|TRBD2
TGTGCCAGCAGTTCCCGGGGAGCGGGGGTTTTCTCGTTATTGTACGAGCAGTACTTC
CASSSRGAGVFSLLYEQYF
>TRBV30|-|TRBJ1-6|-
TGTGCCTGGAGCGTAGATGGGTATAATTCACCCCTCCACTTT
CAWSVDGYNSPLHF
>TRBV12-3/TRBV12-4|many|TRBJ1-1|TRBD1
TGTGCCAGCAGTTTTATGCCCCCGGACAGGGGGCACACTGAAGCTTTCTTT
CASSFMPPDRGHTEAFF
>TRBV2|-|TRBJ2-2|-
TGTGCCAGCAGTGAACAGGCTACCGGGGAGCTGTTTTTT
CASSEQATGELFF
>TRBV24-1|many|TRBJ1-1|TRBD1
TGTGCCACCAGTCAGACAGGGGTGGACACTGAAGCTTTCTTT
CATSQTGVDTEAFF
>TRBV12-5|-|TRBJ2-5|-
TGTGCTAGTGGTTTGGATACGCAAGAGACCCAGTACTTC
CASGLDTQETQYF
>TRBV12-3/TRBV12-4|many|TRBJ1-2|-
TGTGCCAGCAGTGGGGACGTAAAGTATGGCTACACCTTC
CASSGDVKYGYTF
>TRBV5-1|many|TRBJ2-5|-
TGCGCCAGCAGCTTGGTTGGGACACCGGGGGAGACCCAGTACTTC
CASSLVGTPGETQYF
>TRBV20-1|many|TRBJ1-5|-
TGCAGTGCTACAGGGTTGAATCAGCCCCAGCATTTT
CSATGLNQPQHF
>TRBV20-1|many|TRBJ2-7|TRBD2
TGCAGTGCTCGTACTAGCGGGGTGATCTACGAGCAGTACTTC
CSARTSGVIYEQYF
>TRBV2|many|TRBJ1-5|-
TGTGCCAGCAGTGGCGCGAGTGTGGGGGGGAGGGTCCAGCATTTT
CASSGASVGGRVQHF
>TRBV2|many|TRBJ1-2|TRBD1
TGTGCCAGCGCCGATTGGACAGGGATTTACAACTATGGCTACACCTTC
CASADWTGIYNYGYTF
>TRBV29-1|many|TRBJ2-2|-
TGCAGCGTGCTCGGACGAAAACCTTACACCGGGGAGCTGTTTTTT
CSVLGRKPYTGELFF
>TRBV5-1|many|TRBJ2-7|-
TGCGCCAGCAGCCCAAATAGCGACTCCTACGAGCAGTACTTC
CASSPNSDSYEQYF
>TRBV27|few|TRBJ1-6|-
TGTGCCAGCAGTTTATTCGGGGGAACGAGCTCCTATAATTCACCCCTCCACTTT
CASSLFGGTSSYNSPLHF
>TRBV7-2|many|TRBJ2-7|-
TGTGCCAGCAGCTTATACGGCCGCTCCTACGAGCAGTACTTC
CASSLYGRSYEQYF
>TRBV20-1|many|TRBJ2-3|-
TGCAGTGCTAGAGACCCTAGGACTGCCACAGATACGCAGTATTTT
CSARDPRTATDTQYF
>TRBV11-1|-|TRBJ2-7|-
TGTGCCAGCAGCCGGGACACCTACGAGCAGTACTTC
CASSRDTYEQYF
>TRBV4-2|-|TRBJ2-7|-
TGTGCCAGCAGCCCTGGAGGGCAGGGAAACGAGCAGTACTTC
CASSPGGQGNEQYF
>TRBV18|-|TRBJ2-1|-
TGTGCCAGCTCACCGGGGTTTTCCTACAATGAGCAGTTCTTC
CASSPGFSYNEQFF
>TRBV2|-|TRBJ2-1|TRBD1
TGTGCCAGCCAGGCACAGGGGGCAGGGGAGCAGTTCTTC
CASQAQGAGEQFF
>TRBV18|few|TRBJ1-3|-
TGTGCCAGCCGGGACCGAGATGTGTACACCATATATTTT
CASRDRDVYTIYF
>TRBV6-6|many|TRBJ2-7|-
TGTGCCAGCAGTTACCTTACATCCTACGAGCAGTACTTC
CASSYLTSYEQYF
>TRBV20-1|few|TRBJ2-3|-
TGCAGTGCTAGCCGTAGCACAGATACGCAGTATTTT
CSASRSTDTQYF
>TRBV5-1|many|TRBJ2-3|-
TGCGCCAGCAGCCGAAACCCCGGGGCCACTAGCACAGATACGCAGTATTTT
CASSRNPGATSTDTQYF
>TRBV20-1|many|TRBJ1-5|-
TGCAGTGCTAGGGGGGACGGTGGTAGCAATCAGCCCCAGCATTTT
CSARGDGGSNQPQHF
>TRBV27|many|TRBJ2-3|TRBD2
TGTGCCAGCAGTCCCGGGACTAGCGGGGCAGATACGCAGTATTTT
CASSPGTSGADTQYF
>TRBV11-2|many|TRBJ2-7|TRBD2
TGTGCCAGCAGCTTCCCGACTAGCGGGGGGGGCTACGAGCAGTACTTC
CASSFPTSGGGYEQYF
>TRBV7-9|few|TRBJ1-6|-
TGTGCCAGCGGTGATAATTCACCCCTCCACTTT
CASGDNSPLHF
>TRBV27|many|TRBJ1-1|TRBD1
TGTGCCAGCAGTTCCGTGGGGACAGGGAACCGTCTCACTGAAGCTTTCTTT
CASSSVGTGNRLTEAFF
>TRBV6-1|-|TRBJ1-4|-
TGTGCCAGCAGGGACGGGGACCGTCCGAATGAAAAACTGTTTTTT
CASRDGDRPNEKLFF
>TRBV12-3/TRBV12-4|once|TRBJ1-5|-
TGTGCCAGCGGAGAGGCAGGATGGGGTCAGCCCCAGCATTTT
CASGEAGWGQPQHF
>TRBV2|many|TRBJ1-5|-
TGTGCCAGCAGTGAAAATCGAGGTCAGCCCCAGCATTTT
CASSENRGQPQHF
>TRBV29-1|many|TRBJ2-1|-
TGCAGCGTCCTGGGCAATGAGCAGTTCTTC
CSVLGNEQFF
>TRBV20-1|many|TRBJ2-3|-
TGCAGTGCTATAAGCCCGACTACCACAGATACGCAGTATTTT
CSAISPTTTDTQYF
>TRBV29-1|few|TRBJ2-1|TRBD2
TGCAGCGTCCCGACTAGCGGAAGCGATGAGCAGTTCTTC
CSVPTSGSDEQFF
>TRBV12-3/TRBV12-4|many|TRBJ2-3|-
TGTGCCAGCAGTCCGGACAGCACCCGCACAGATACGCAGTATTTT
CASSPDSTRTDTQYF
>TRBV20-1|-|TRBJ2-1|-
TGCAGTGCTAGACTGCCTGGACTGAACACGGAGGGTGAGCAGTTCTTC
CSARLPGLNTEGEQFF
>TRBV7-2|few|TRBJ2-2|-
TGTGCCAGCAGCTCGACCAGAGCGGTATCCGCCGGGGAGCTGTTTTTT
CASSSTRAVSAGELFF